The 32 T cell receptor beta chains given below trace back to one sample, sequenced in a study of T cell responses to AZD1222 COVID-19 vaccine. Libraries were prepared by immunoSEQ multiplex PCR; TCRdb keeps only in-frame clonotypes and omits some of them. The sample yields some 130,000 clones, roughly 90% seen once. The specimen was peripheral blood, collected on day 0 of AZD1222 vaccination. Receptors originate from an adult in good health.

This clone was seen only once. The chain couples TRBV5-4 to TRBJ2-7; 7 positions agree with TRBD1. CDR1 and CDR2 (germline): SGHNT, YYREEE (reference sequence). V shed 3 bases and J 2 bases; nucleotides not matched to a gene: 8. This CDR3 has 15 residues. The CDR3 nucleotides read TGTGCCAGCAGCTATTTCGACAGGGCCCCCTACGAGCAGTACTTC. Its protein is CASSYFDRAPYEQYF.

The genes are TRBV5-1 and TRBJ2-1, with D possibly called TRBD1 or TRBD2 (5 bases each). The CDR3 loop spans 15 amino acids. The germline gives CDR1 SGHRS, CDR2 YFSETQ. Trimming removed 0 bases at V and 5 bases at J, with 12 bases between. For the CDR3, the DNA is TGCGCCAGCAGCTTGGGACGGGGCGTAGACAATGAGCAGTTCTTC. It codes for CASSLGRGVDNEQFF.

This sequence joins TRBV5-1 and TRBJ2-2, with D possibly matching TRBD2 (6 bases). The V gene's germline CDR1 is SGHRS and CDR2 YFSETQ. The CDR3 has 15 residues. V was pared by 4 bases and J by 4 bases, with 14 bases between. CDR3 loop: CASSPGVSGTGELFF. As DNA, the CDR3 is TGCGCCAGCAGCCCCGGGGTTAGCGGCACCGGGGAGCTGTTTTTT.

The chain uses TRBV29-1 and TRBJ2-1; weak D call: TRBD2 (5 bases). V was pared by 6 bases and J by 6 bases, with 12 bases between. CDR1 and CDR2 (germline): SQVTM, ANQGSEA. The CDR3 covers 12 residues. CDR3 in amino acids: CSVKEVGNEQFF. CDR3 coding DNA: TGCAGCGTGAAGGAGGTAGGCAATGAGCAGTTCTTC.

The chain carries TRBV5-4 and TRBJ1-1; D possibly corresponds to TRBD1 (6 bases). The germline V gene encodes CDR1 SGHNT and CDR2 YYREEE (reference sequence). The CDR3 sequence is 15 residues long. The V gene lost 4 bases and the J gene lost 5 bases, with 18 bases spanning the gap. CDR3: CASSPGGAQGTEAFF. The CDR3 nucleotides are TGTGCCAGCAGCCCCGGGGGGGCCCAAGGGACTGAAGCTTTCTTT.

The J gene is TRBJ2-2, the V gene TRBV15, with 9 bases identical to TRBD1. The CDR3 extends over 19 amino acids. Germline V gives CDR1 LNHNV, CDR2 YYDKDF (reference sequence). V dropped 0 bases and J dropped 6; count of bases not matched to a gene: 14. The CDR3 bases are TGTGCCACCAGCAGAGATGAAGTACGGGACAGGGAGTCCCCCGGGGAGCTGTTTTTT. It translates to CATSRDEVRDRESPGELFF.

The chain carries TRBV19 and TRBJ1-1, with D perhaps matching TRBD1 (5 bases). This CDR3 contains 14 residues. V was shortened by 7 bases and J by 1 base, with 13 bases between the two germline ends. The germline CDR1 and CDR2 sequences are LNHDA and SQIVND (reference sequence). CDR3 nucleotides: TGTGCCAGTACCCAAAGGGGTCCGAACACTGAAGCTTTCTTT. This gives the protein CASTQRGPNTEAFF.

The CDR3 spells CSVEDRGITGELFF. The CDR3, as DNA: TGCAGCGTTGAGGACAGGGGGATCACCGGGGAGCTGTTTTTT. The J gene is TRBJ2-2, the V gene TRBV29-1; 10 nucleotides line up with TRBD1. Germline CDR1 is SQVTM and CDR2 is ANQGSEA. Losses at the gene ends were 3 bases for V and 4 bases for J; bases not matched to a gene: 2. The CDR3 is made up of 14 amino acids.

The chain combines TRBV19 with TRBJ2-2; TRBD1 is a possible D gene (6 bases). The V end lost 4 bases, the J end lost 7 bases, and 10 bases lay between the germline ends. The CDR3 runs to 13 residues. Per the germline V gene, CDR1 is LNHDA and CDR2 is SQIVND (reference sequence). CDR3 residues: CASSTRGDGELFF. Written as DNA, the CDR3 is TGTGCCAGTAGTACCAGGGGAGACGGGGAGCTGTTTTTT.

The J gene is TRBJ1-4, the V gene TRBV19; tentative D call: TRBD1 (6 bases). CDR1 LNHDA and CDR2 SQIVND come from the germline V gene (reference sequence). Trimming pared 7 bases from V and 5 bases from J, leaving 11 bases between. This CDR3 is built from 13 residues. CDR3 loop: CASNPDSNEKLFF. The CDR3 region has the DNA TGTGCCAGTAACCCGGACAGCAATGAAAAACTGTTTTTT.

This chain links TRBV10-1 with TRBJ1-6; 9 bases map to TRBD1. The germline V gene encodes CDR1 WNHNN and CDR2 SYGVQD (reference sequence). This CDR3 has 18 amino acids. Trimming cost V 3 bases and J 10 bases; bases outside gene matches: 16. Here the CDR3 reads CASSDYLLQGARGSPLHF. CDR3 nucleotides: TGCGCCAGCAGTGATTATCTCTTACAGGGGGCAAGAGGATCACCCCTCCACTTT.

This clone was picked up a small number of times. The chain links TRBV6-1 to TRBJ1-3; D remains ambiguous. CDR1 and CDR2 from the germline V gene are MNHNS and SASEGT. CDR3 length equals 16 residues. Trimming took 1 base from V and 0 from J, leaving 10 bases between them. The CDR3 region is CASSEGALFSGNTIYF. In DNA, the CDR3 is TGTGCCAGCAGTGAAGGGGCACTCTTCTCTGGAAACACCATATATTTT.

This clone appeared once. The chain recombines TRBV4-2 with TRBJ2-1; no definite D call. The CDR3 runs to 15 residues. Between the trimmed V and J ends, which lost 5 bases and 5 bases, there was a span of 16 bases. In germline, CDR1 is LGHNA, CDR2 YNFKEQ. CDR3 sequence (DNA): TGTGCCAGCAGCGCACGAGTCCAGGCAAACAATGAGCAGTTCTTC. Protein product: CASSARVQANNEQFF.

This clone occurred once. V is TRBV6-2 or TRBV6-3 and J is TRBJ1-5; 10 bases line up with TRBD1. The CDR3 has 17 residues. Germline loops: CDR1 MNHEY, CDR2 SVGEGT. J lost 0 bases, V lost 3 bases, and 5 bases had no gene match. Written as DNA, the CDR3 is TGTGCCAGCAGTTATCGGACAGGGGGTTTTAGCAATCAGCCCCAGCATTTT. It is translated as CASSYRTGGFSNQPQHF.

The chain has TRBV6-2 or TRBV6-3 and TRBJ1-4; D not certain. Per germline, CDR1 MNHEY and CDR2 SVGEGT. This CDR3 is 18 amino acids long. Trimming pared 6 bases from V and 8 bases from J, leaving 28 bases between. CDR3 bases: TGTGCCAGCAGCCGAGCAGTGGAAACGAGGGAGGTCCGAGAAAAACTGTTTTTT. It encodes CASSRAVETREVREKLFF.

This chain links TRBV6-6 with TRBJ2-2, with D tentatively TRBD1 (6 bases). V lost 6 bases, J lost 1 base, and 12 bases lay in between. The CDR3 sequence is 15 residues long. Germline V gene data show CDR1 as MNHNY and CDR2 as SVGAGI (reference sequence). CDR3 in amino acids: CASRVSRGNTGELFF. The CDR3 DNA reads as TGTGCCAGCAGGGTCTCCAGGGGGAACACCGGGGAGCTGTTTTTT.

The chain recombines TRBV7-2 with TRBJ2-1; 13 bases fit TRBD2. V gave up 3 bases and J gave up 2 bases; unmatched junction bases: 7. The CDR3 spans 18 residues. Germline V gene sequence: CDR1 SGHTA, CDR2 FQGNSA. CDR3 amino acids: CASSLQLAGGWAYNEQFF. DNA of the CDR3: TGTGCCAGCAGCTTGCAACTAGCGGGAGGGTGGGCCTACAATGAGCAGTTCTTC.

J is TRBJ2-7 and V is TRBV30; no reliable D call. CDR3 length: 13 amino acids. The V and J ends lost 4 bases and 0 bases respectively, with 10 bases between them. The germline V gene encodes CDR1 GTSNPN and CDR2 SVGIG (reference sequence). CDR3 region: CAWTGLSSYEQYF. In nucleotides, the CDR3 is TGTGCCTGGACAGGCCTAAGCTCCTACGAGCAGTACTTC.

The chain couples TRBV7-2 to TRBJ2-2, with D perhaps TRBD2 (5 bases). The CDR3 totals 15 residues. With 1 base removed from V and 7 bases from J, the gap between germline ends came to 13 bases. CDR1 and CDR2 (germline): SGHTA, FQGNSA. The CDR3 is CASSLEVSGNGELFF. The DNA of the CDR3 is TGTGCCAGCAGCTTAGAAGTATCCGGGAACGGGGAGCTGTTTTTT.

The chain is built from TRBV28 and TRBJ1-1; TRBD1 matches at 8 bases. Germline lookup yields CDR1 MDHEN and CDR2 SYDVKM. This CDR3 has 14 residues. V shed 6 bases and J 5 bases; nucleotides not matched to a gene: 8. The CDR3 DNA reads TGTGCCAGCAGCCCCCCCCAGGGGGCAACTGAAGCTTTCTTT. This codes for CASSPPQGATEAFF.

Concerning this clone: At one end the junction does not follow the germline gene, possibly because of a read error. The chain couples TRBV19 to TRBJ2-1; maybe TRBD2 (5 bases). Germline assignment: CDR1 LNHDA and CDR2 SQIVND (reference sequence). There are 15 residues in the CDR3. This chain's CDR3 is CASSPLDWSFNEQFF. The CDR3 DNA is TGTGCCAGTAGTCCCCTGGACTGGTCCTTCAATGAGCAGTTCTTC.

The genes are TRBV15 and TRBJ1-6; 9 positions agree with TRBD1. CDR3 length equals 16 residues. Trimming at V came to 4 bases and at J to 10 bases, leaving 11 bases not matched to a gene. Germline V gene lookup returns CDR1 LNHNV and CDR2 YYDKDF (reference sequence). Here the CDR3 DNA reads TGTGCCACCAGCACTGGACAGGGGATAGTGGGCTCACCCCTCCACTTT. Residues: CATSTGQGIVGSPLHF.

The V gene is TRBV25-1, the J gene TRBJ1-2, with a weak D call TRBD1 (6 bases). The V gene lost 2 bases and the J gene lost 4 bases, with 11 bases spanning the gap. Germline V gives CDR1 MGHDK, CDR2 SYGVNS. The CDR3 length is 14 residues. The CDR3 region has the DNA TGTGCCAGCAGTGAAAAGTGGGGGCCCTATGGCTACACCTTC. Translated, it gives CASSEKWGPYGYTF.

The rearrangement joins TRBV5-1 to TRBJ1-2; TRBD1 aligns across 12 bases. The trim removed 4 bases at V and 3 bases at J, leaving 16 bases unmatched. The CDR3 totals 19 residues. CDR1 SGHRS and CDR2 YFSETQ come from the germline V gene. Written as DNA, the CDR3 is TGCGCCAGCAGCCCCGACCGGGACAGGGGGCTAAGTCTCCACTATGGCTACACCTTC. Its translation is CASSPDRDRGLSLHYGYTF.

The rearrangement joins TRBV6-5 to TRBJ1-1; 7 bases line up with TRBD1. Trimming removed 6 bases from V and 6 bases from J; junction bases left unmatched: 4. Germline-derived CDR1 and CDR2 are MNHEY and SVGAGI. The CDR3 loop spans 12 amino acids. The CDR3 is CASSRQGAEAFF. The CDR3 DNA reads TGTGCCAGCAGCCGACAGGGTGCTGAAGCTTTCTTT.

The chain carries TRBV11-2 and TRBJ1-3; D unresolved. The V end was cut by 5 bases, the J end by 0 bases, with 8 bases between. From germline, CDR1 is SGHAT and CDR2 FQNNGV. The CDR3 length is 14 residues. DNA for the CDR3: TGTGCCAGCAGCCTGTGGGCCTCTGGAAACACCATATATTTT. Its protein is CASSLWASGNTIYF. The complete variable domain, with remaining parts taken from reference TRBV11-2 and TRBJ1-3, reads EAGVAQSPRYKIIEKRQSVAFWCNPISGHATLYWYQQILGQGPKLLIQFQNNGVVDDSQLPKDRFSAERLKGVDSTLKIQPAKLEDSAVYLCASSLWASGNTIYFGEGSWLTVV.

The chain joins TRBV7-9 to TRBJ2-7; the match to TRBD2 covers 10 bases. The CDR3 extends over 15 amino acids. Per the germline V gene, CDR1 is SEHNR and CDR2 is FQNEAQ (reference sequence). The V and J ends lost 5 bases and 12 bases, in that order; junction bases with no gene match: 16. This CDR3 is CASSRSGRPDIQMYF. Written as DNA, the CDR3 is TGTGCCAGCAGCCGTAGCGGGAGGCCCGACATTCAAATGTACTTC.

The chain recombines TRBV13 with TRBJ2-1; 11 positions agree with TRBD2. Looked up from germline, CDR1 is PRHDT and CDR2 is FYEKMQ (reference sequence). CDR3 length: 16 residues. V was clipped by 5 bases and J by 4 bases; unmatched bases: 7. The DNA for the CDR3 is TGTGCCAGCAGCCCCACGGGACTAGCGGTTTACAATGAGCAGTTCTTC. Its translation: CASSPTGLAVYNEQFF.

V gene TRBV5-1 combines with J gene TRBJ1-2, with a weak D call TRBD1 (6 bases). The V gene's germline CDR1 is SGHRS and CDR2 YFSETQ. The CDR3 has 14 amino acids. Trimming took 3 bases from V and 4 from J, leaving 13 bases between them. The CDR3 loop reads CASSSAGGTYGYTF. The CDR3 DNA is TGCGCCAGCAGCTCTGCTGGGGGCACCTATGGCTACACCTTC.

V gene TRBV28 combines with J gene TRBJ2-5, with TRBD2 identical over 7 bases. This CDR3 contains 19 residues. With 3 bases clipped from V and 3 bases from J, the junction kept 19 bases outside the gene matches. From germline, CDR1 is MDHEN and CDR2 SYDVKM. The CDR3 bases are TGTGCCAGCAGTTTCCTTCGGCGGGCTAGCGGTCCGTGGGAAGAGACCCAGTACTTC. As protein: CASSFLRRASGPWEETQYF. Together with reference TRBV28 and TRBJ2-5, the CDR3 gives the full variable domain: DVKVTQSSRYLVKRTGEKVFLECVQDMDHENMFWYRQDPGLGLRLIYFSYDVKMKEKGDIPEGYSVSREKKERFSLILESASTNQTSMYLCASSFLRRASGPWEETQYFGPGTRLLVL.

This rearrangement joins TRBV30 to TRBJ1-1; D remains ambiguous. The germline V gene has CDR1 GTSNPN and CDR2 SVGIG (reference sequence). The CDR3 totals 12 residues. V gave up 4 bases and J gave up 1 base, with 7 bases separating them. Written as DNA, the CDR3 is TGTGCCTGGACCAGCTCGAACACTGAAGCTTTCTTT. This sequence encodes CAWTSSNTEAFF.

The chain couples TRBV6-5 to TRBJ2-3; the D gene is possibly TRBD2 (5 bases). This CDR3 region has 14 residues. The V and J ends lost 7 bases and 2 bases respectively, with 13 bases between them. Germline assignment: CDR1 MNHEY and CDR2 SVGAGI. DNA for the CDR3: TGTGCCAGCACCCTGGACGGGGACACAGATACGCAGTATTTT. The encoded protein is CASTLDGDTDTQYF.